The 6 T cell receptor beta chains given below trace back to one sample, sequenced in a study of T cell responses to AZD1222 COVID-19 vaccine. The data were produced by immunoSEQ multiplex PCR, yet TCRdb's version contains in-frame clones alone and is incomplete. This sample yields about 68,000 clones, of which around four fifths are seen a single time; about an eighth belongs to the top ten. This specimen was peripheral blood, taken on day 0 of AZD1222 vaccination. These receptors came from an adult in good health.

The rearrangement joins TRBV10-2 to TRBJ2-2, with D maybe TRBD1 (6 bases). The CDR3 is made up of 18 amino acids. Germline-derived CDR1 and CDR2 are WSHSY and SAAADI. The germline V and J ends were trimmed by 5 bases and 5 bases, with 24 bases remaining between them. CDR3 nucleotides: TGCGCCAGCAGTCAACCAAAGGGAACGGGACACATAACCGGGGAGCTGTTTTTT. It yields the protein CASSQPKGTGHITGELFF.

The chain combines TRBV12-3 or TRBV12-4 with TRBJ1-2; unclear D gene. Trimming pared 3 bases from V and 5 bases from J, leaving 10 bases between. This CDR3 has 13 amino acids. CDR3 in DNA: TGTGCCAGCAGTTTTATTGTGGATTATGGCTACACCTTC. It codes for CASSFIVDYGYTF.

V and J are TRBV28 and TRBJ2-5; 10 bases fit TRBD2. The V and J ends lost 6 bases and 1 base, in that order; junction bases with no gene match: 17. The germline V gene has CDR1 MDHEN and CDR2 SYDVKM. The CDR3 is 19 amino acids. The CDR3 sequence: CASRVSLAGAANRQETQYF. CDR3 sequence (DNA): TGTGCCAGCAGAGTAAGTCTAGCGGGGGCCGCTAATCGCCAAGAGACCCAGTACTTC. Supplemented by reference TRBV28 and TRBJ2-5, the full variable domain reads DVKVTQSSRYLVKRTGEKVFLECVQDMDHENMFWYRQDPGLGLRLIYFSYDVKMKEKGDIPEGYSVSREKKERFSLILESASTNQTSMYLCASRVSLAGAANRQETQYFGPGTRLLVL.

This rearrangement joins TRBV25-1 to TRBJ1-5; D remains ambiguous. This CDR3 has 14 amino acids. V gave up 5 bases and J gave up 7 bases, with 15 bases separating them. The germline V gene encodes CDR1 MGHDK and CDR2 SYGVNS. This chain's CDR3 is CASSKERERQPQHF. In DNA form, the CDR3 reads TGTGCCAGCAGTAAGGAGAGGGAGAGGCAGCCCCAGCATTTT. Full variable domain (outside the CDR3, taken from reference TRBV25-1 and TRBJ1-5): EADIYQTPRYLVIGTGKKITLECSQTMGHDKMYWYQQDPGMELHLIHYSYGVNSTEKGDLSSESTVSRIRTEHFPLTLESARPSHTSQYLCASSKERERQPQHFGDGTRLSIL.

The chain joins TRBV7-2 to TRBJ1-6; D is undetermined. The germline gives CDR1 SGHTA, CDR2 FQGNSA. V was cut by 3 bases and J by 9 bases, with 6 bases left in between. CDR3 length: 12 residues. The CDR3 reads CASSFPGSPLHF. The CDR3 DNA sequence: TGTGCCAGCAGCTTTCCGGGTTCACCCCTCCACTTT.

The gene calls are TRBV7-3 and TRBJ1-1, with a possible D match to TRBD1 (5 bases). The CDR3 is 16 amino acids. The germline V and J ends were trimmed by 6 bases and 2 bases, with 19 bases remaining between them. CDR1 is SGHTA and CDR2 is FQGTGA in the germline V gene. CDR3 in amino acids: CASSPIAGRINTEAFF. As DNA, the CDR3 is TGTGCCAGCAGTCCCATAGCAGGGCGAATCAACACTGAAGCTTTCTTT.